This entry lists 23 T cell receptor beta chains sequenced from one sample in a study of shared clonotypes between healthy human individuals. Profiled with immunoSEQ multiplex PCR; TCRdb holds only in-frame clones, not every one. The table has some 360,000 clones, around 79% seen once; the top ten hold about 10%. Sequencing used memory CD4+ T cells sorted from blood. Documented subset: CD45RA-negative fraction. These receptors were collected from a man between 25 and 39 years old in good health.

The chain carries TRBV7-9 and TRBJ2-3; D remains unclear. Looked up from germline, CDR1 is SEHNR and CDR2 is FQNEAQ (reference sequence). The V end lost 3 bases, the J end lost 6 bases, and 7 bases lay between the germline ends. CDR3 length: 12 amino acids. The CDR3 region is CASSFSGDTQYF. CDR3 nucleotide sequence: TGTGCCAGCAGCTTCTCCGGGGATACGCAGTATTTT.

V is TRBV27 and J is TRBJ2-3; 10 positions match TRBD2. Germline CDR1 MNHEY, CDR2 SMNVEV (reference sequence). Trimming cost V 1 base and J 4 bases; bases outside gene matches: 26. This CDR3 is 23 amino acids long. The CDR3 sequence: CASSLWPPAFGLAGVDGADTQYF. The CDR3 DNA sequence: TGTGCCAGCAGTTTATGGCCCCCGGCTTTTGGGCTAGCGGGAGTAGATGGAGCAGATACGCAGTATTTT.

This sequence joins TRBV5-1 and TRBJ2-6; 7 positions agree with TRBD1. Germline assignment: CDR1 SGHRS and CDR2 YFSETQ. V was pared by 5 bases and J by 4 bases, with 6 bases of the junction left unmatched. The CDR3 runs 15 residues. The CDR3: CASRPQGTGANVLTF. CDR3 bases: TGCGCCAGCAGACCACAGGGGACCGGGGCCAACGTCCTGACTTTC. Combining the CDR3 with reference TRBV5-1 and TRBJ2-6 gives the whole variable domain KAGVTQTPRYLIKTRGQQVTLSCSPISGHRSVSWYQQTPGQGLQFLFEYFSETQRNKGNFPGRFSGRQFSNSRSEMNVSTLELGDSALYLCASRPQGTGANVLTFGAGSRLTVL.

This clone was seen ten or more times. The genes are TRBV14 and TRBJ2-1; D may correspond to TRBD1 or TRBD2 (5 bases each). CDR1 and CDR2 from the germline V gene are SGHDN and FVKESK. The CDR3 covers 14 residues. V lost 0 bases and J 10 bases, leaving 13 bases between the germline ends. CDR3 bases: TGTGCCAGCAGCCAAGATCCCCAACGGGGCGAGCAGTTCTTC. Its protein product is CASSQDPQRGEQFF.

V and J are TRBV6-5 and TRBJ2-7; the match to TRBD2 covers 10 bases. The CDR3 has 14 residues. Germline lookup yields CDR1 MNHEY and CDR2 SVGAGI. Losses at the gene ends were 6 bases for V and 11 bases for J; bases not matched to a gene: 13. The CDR3 DNA reads as TGTGCCAGCAGGACAGGGTCAACTAGCGGGAAGGAGTACTTC. Its translation: CASRTGSTSGKEYF.

This chain links TRBV4-2 with TRBJ2-5; either TRBD1 or TRBD2 may supply D (5 bases each). The CDR3 spans 16 residues. With 5 bases removed from V and 1 base from J, the gap between germline ends came to 17 bases. The germline CDR1 and CDR2 sequences are LGHNA and YNFKEQ. The CDR3 loop reads CASSSQGTAAQETQYF. CDR3 coding DNA: TGTGCCAGCAGCTCCCAAGGGACGGCGGCCCAAGAGACCCAGTACTTC.

This clone was seen only a few times. This chain links TRBV4-1 with TRBJ2-7; TRBD2 matches 8 bases. The CDR3 sequence is 15 residues long. Germline CDR1 is MGHRA and CDR2 is YSYEKL. After removal of 6 bases from V and 2 bases from J, the junction contained 9 bases not matched to a gene. The CDR3 nucleotides are TGCGCCAGCAGTCTCGCGCTAGCGGGCGCCTACGAGCAGTACTTC. It yields the protein CASSLALAGAYEQYF.

As regards this clone: The sample carries other DNA sequences with the same CDR3. The chain combines TRBV27 with TRBJ1-2; 7 nucleotides match TRBD1. This CDR3 is 13 amino acids long. Germline V lookup: CDR1 MNHEY, CDR2 SMNVEV (reference sequence). The V gene end was trimmed by 6 bases and the J gene end by 3 bases; junction bases not matched to a gene: 4. CDR3 DNA: TGTGCCAGCAGACGGACAGGCTACTATGGCTACACCTTC. Translating gives CASRRTGYYGYTF.

The chain links TRBV4-1 to TRBJ2-5; 9 positions match TRBD2. The CDR3 length is 14 residues. Germline V gene data show CDR1 as MGHRA and CDR2 as YSYEKL. V trimming: 1 base; J trimming: 7 bases; junction bases outside the gene matches: 4. As DNA, the CDR3 is TGCGCCAGCAGCCAAGTAGCGGGAGACGTGACCCAGTACTTC. Its protein is CASSQVAGDVTQYF.

The chain joins TRBV5-1 to TRBJ2-1; 14 bases are a match to TRBD2. V was clipped by 6 bases and J by 10 bases; unmatched bases: 9. Germline-derived CDR1 and CDR2 are SGHRS and YFSETQ. The CDR3 has 15 residues. The CDR3 loop reads CASKPGLAGAQEQFF. In DNA form, the CDR3 reads TGCGCCAGCAAACCGGGACTAGCGGGAGCACAGGAGCAGTTCTTC.

The chain joins TRBV5-1 to TRBJ1-6, with D tentatively TRBD1 (6 bases). There are 14 residues in the CDR3. Germline loops: CDR1 SGHRS, CDR2 YFSETQ. The V end was cut by 4 bases, the J end by 8 bases, with 13 bases between. DNA of the CDR3: TGCGCCAGCAGCCCCCTCGAGGGGGATTCACCCCTCCACTTT. This encodes CASSPLEGDSPLHF. Looking up the rest from reference TRBV5-1 and TRBJ1-6 gives the full variable domain: KAGVTQTPRYLIKTRGQQVTLSCSPISGHRSVSWYQQTPGQGLQFLFEYFSETQRNKGNFPGRFSGRQFSNSRSEMNVSTLELGDSALYLCASSPLEGDSPLHFGNGTRLTVT.

The rearrangement uses TRBV18 and TRBJ2-7, with a weak D call TRBD1 (6 bases). Germline CDR1 KGHSH, CDR2 LQKENI. The ends were cut back, 5 bases at V and 4 bases at J, with 15 bases in the middle. This CDR3 spans 14 amino acids. CDR3 sequence reads: CASSKNRESYEQYF. For the CDR3, the DNA is TGTGCCAGCTCAAAAAACAGGGAGTCGTACGAGCAGTACTTC.

V and J are TRBV4-1 and TRBJ1-3; no clear D. This CDR3 has 14 residues. The ends were cut back, 3 bases at V and 5 bases at J, with 11 bases in the middle. Germline V gene sequence: CDR1 MGHRA, CDR2 YSYEKL. CDR3 protein: CASSQGGGRNTIYF. The CDR3 DNA reads as TGCGCCAGCAGCCAGGGAGGCGGGAGAAACACCATATATTTT.

This rearrangement joins TRBV7-2 to TRBJ2-4; TRBD2 matches 13 bases. Trimming removed 4 bases from V and 1 base from J; junction bases left unmatched: 7. The CDR3 totals 18 residues. CDR1 and CDR2 (germline): SGHTA, FQGNSA. CDR3 region: CASSSETSGGLAKNIQYF. CDR3 sequence (DNA): TGTGCCAGCAGCTCCGAGACTAGCGGGGGGCTGGCCAAAAACATTCAGTACTTC.

The chain is built from TRBV19 and TRBJ2-2; 8 bases are shared with TRBD1. The J segment lost 6 bases and the V segment lost 2 bases, leaving 2 bases of the junction unmatched. The CDR3 is made up of 14 amino acids. CDR1 and CDR2 from the germline V gene are LNHDA and SQIVND (reference sequence). CDR3 sequence: CASSIKQGAGELFF. CDR3 coding DNA: TGTGCCAGTAGTATAAAACAGGGGGCCGGGGAGCTGTTTTTT.

This rearrangement joins TRBV5-6 to TRBJ2-2, with TRBD2 identical over 7 bases. The length of the CDR3 is 16 residues. Germline V CDR1 and CDR2: SGHDT, YYEEEE. Losses at the gene ends were 4 bases for V and 7 bases for J; bases not matched to a gene: 13. This CDR3 is CASSPQVSGGLGELFF. As DNA, the CDR3 is TGTGCCAGCAGCCCCCAAGTTTCGGGGGGTCTCGGGGAGCTGTTTTTT.

The chain is built from TRBV12-5 and TRBJ2-5, with TRBD2 identical over 12 bases. V shed 2 bases and J 2 bases; nucleotides not matched to a gene: 3. There are 16 residues in the CDR3. Germline V lookup: CDR1 LGHNT, CDR2 FRNRAP. For the CDR3, the DNA is TGTGCTAGTGGTTTGAGACTAGCGGGAGCTCAAGAGACCCAGTACTTC. Amino acids: CASGLRLAGAQETQYF. Using reference TRBV12-5 and TRBJ2-5 for the parts outside the CDR3, the full variable domain is DARVTQTPRHKVTEMGQEVTMRCQPILGHNTVFWYRQTMMQGLELLAYFRNRAPLDDSGMPKDRFSAEMPDATLATLKIQPSEPRDSAVYFCASGLRLAGAQETQYFGPGTRLLVL.

On this clone itself: Other DNA sequences in this specimen translate into the identical CDR3. This chain connects TRBV10-1 to TRBJ2-3; no reliable D call. The CDR3 totals 12 residues. The germline gives CDR1 WNHNN, CDR2 SYGVQD (reference sequence). V was clipped by 5 bases and J by 2 bases, with 5 bases between them. This CDR3 is CASSPNTDTQYF. The CDR3, as DNA: TGCGCCAGCAGTCCAAACACAGATACGCAGTATTTT.

V gene TRBV6-6 combines with J gene TRBJ2-1; 10 bases agree with TRBD2. The germline V gene has CDR1 MNHNY and CDR2 SVGAGI (reference sequence). V was clipped by 4 bases and J by 4 bases; unmatched bases: 7. The CDR3 totals 16 residues. The CDR3 coding sequence is TGTGCCAGCAGTTCTAGACCGACTAGCGGGTACAATGAGCAGTTCTTC. Encoded protein: CASSSRPTSGYNEQFF.

The chain carries TRBV28 and TRBJ1-5; tentatively, D is TRBD1 (5 bases). The germline V gene encodes CDR1 MDHEN and CDR2 SYDVKM. This CDR3 region has 14 residues. The germline V and J ends were trimmed by 6 bases and 0 bases, with 9 bases remaining between them. The CDR3 nucleotides are TGTGCCAGCAGAGGGGCGGGTAGCAATCAGCCCCAGCATTTT. Its translation is CASRGAGSNQPQHF.

This chain uses TRBV5-1 with TRBJ1-2; the match to TRBD1 covers 7 bases. The length of the CDR3 is 13 residues. V shed 3 bases and J 2 bases; nucleotides not matched to a gene: 1. Germline loops: CDR1 SGHRS, CDR2 YFSETQ. The CDR3 reads CASSSTGNYGYTF. The CDR3 DNA reads as TGCGCCAGCAGCTCGACAGGGAACTATGGCTACACCTTC.

The CDR3 DNA sequence: TGTGCCAGCAGTTCAAATCGACGGTACAATGAGCAGTTCTTC. It specifies CASSSNRRYNEQFF. The J gene is TRBJ2-1, the V gene TRBV11-2; D uncertain. V was pared by 6 bases and J by 4 bases, with 13 bases between. The CDR3 is made up of 14 amino acids. Germline V lookup: CDR1 SGHAT, CDR2 FQNNGV.

Details on this clone: This may stem from a read error, because a much larger clone lies one nucleotide away. V and J are TRBV11-2 and TRBJ1-1; TRBD1 might be the D (6 bases). Germline V gene sequence: CDR1 SGHAT, CDR2 FQNNGV. The CDR3 runs to 15 residues. The V and J ends lost 5 bases and 0 bases respectively, with 13 bases between them. In DNA form, the CDR3 reads TGTGCCAGCAGCCCCCGGGCAGGGGTGAACACTGAAGCTTTCTTT. Its translation is CASSPRAGVNTEAFF.